This T cell receptor beta chain comes out of a study of OX40 agonist ivuxolimab in advanced cancers. Autoimmune disease history or systemic immunosuppression meant exclusion. TCRdb's table, derived via immunoSEQ multiplex PCR, lists solely in-frame clones and lacks some. The sample lists approximately 40,000 clones, approximately 90% occurring once. Germline V gene data show CDR1 as MDHEN and CDR2 as SYDVKM. V shed 5 bases, J shed 0 bases, and the junction held 15 bases outside the gene matches. The CDR3 is made up of 19 amino acids. The TCR sequence derives from an adult with an advanced solid tumor such as melanoma, head and neck, liver or kidney cancer. The J gene is TRBJ2-5, the V gene TRBV28; 10 positions agree with TRBD2. Sequenced material: CD4+ or CD8+ T cells sorted from blood, taken in a trial of the OX40 agonist ivuxolimab. CDR3 loop: CASSPGPGLAIKYQETQYF. The DNA of the CDR3 is TGTGCCAGCAGTCCCGGACCGGGACTAGCGATCAAGTACCAAGAGACCCAGTACTTC.